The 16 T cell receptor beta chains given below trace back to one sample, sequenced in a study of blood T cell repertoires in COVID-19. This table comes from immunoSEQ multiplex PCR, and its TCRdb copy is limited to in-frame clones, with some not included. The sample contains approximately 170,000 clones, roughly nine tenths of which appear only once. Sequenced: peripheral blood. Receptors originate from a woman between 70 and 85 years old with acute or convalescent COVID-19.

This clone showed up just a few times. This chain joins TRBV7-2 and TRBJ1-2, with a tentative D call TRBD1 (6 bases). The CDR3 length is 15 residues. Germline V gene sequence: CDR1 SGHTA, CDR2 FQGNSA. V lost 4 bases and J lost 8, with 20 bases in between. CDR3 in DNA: TGTGCCAGCAGCTGGCCCCCCGCCAGGCAGGGGGGCTACACCTTC. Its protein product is CASSWPPARQGGYTF.

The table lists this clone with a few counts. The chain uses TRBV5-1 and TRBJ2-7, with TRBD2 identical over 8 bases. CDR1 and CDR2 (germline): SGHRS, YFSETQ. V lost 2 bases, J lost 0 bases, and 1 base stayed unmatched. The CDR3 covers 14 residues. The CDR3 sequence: CASSFLAGSYEQYF. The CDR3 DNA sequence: TGCGCCAGCAGCTTCCTAGCGGGCTCCTACGAGCAGTACTTC.

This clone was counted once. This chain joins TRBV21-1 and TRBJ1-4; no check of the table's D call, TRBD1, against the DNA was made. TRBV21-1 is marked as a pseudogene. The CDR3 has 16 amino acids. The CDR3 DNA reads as TGTGCCAGCAGCATCCCCCGGGGACAGTCTAATGAAAAACTGTTTTTT. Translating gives CASSIPRGQSNEKLFF.

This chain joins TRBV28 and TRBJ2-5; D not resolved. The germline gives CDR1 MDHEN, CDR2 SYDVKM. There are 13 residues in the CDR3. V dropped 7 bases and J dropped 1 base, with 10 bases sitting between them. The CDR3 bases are TGTGCCAGCACCGCAAGAGCCCAAGAGACCCAGTACTTC. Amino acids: CASTARAQETQYF.

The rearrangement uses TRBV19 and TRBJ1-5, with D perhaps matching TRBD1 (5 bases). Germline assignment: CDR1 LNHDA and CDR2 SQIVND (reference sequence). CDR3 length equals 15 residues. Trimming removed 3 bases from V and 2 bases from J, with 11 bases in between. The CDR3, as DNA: TGTGCCAGTAGTATGGGGCCCCGTGGCAATCAGCCCCAGCATTTT. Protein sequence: CASSMGPRGNQPQHF.

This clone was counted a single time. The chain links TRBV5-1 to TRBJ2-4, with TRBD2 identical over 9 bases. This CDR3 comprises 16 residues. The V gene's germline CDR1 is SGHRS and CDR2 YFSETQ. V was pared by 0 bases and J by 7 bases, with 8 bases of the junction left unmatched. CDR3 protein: CASSLGSGGGENIQYF. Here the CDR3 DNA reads TGCGCCAGCAGCTTGGGTAGCGGGGGTGGAGAGAACATTCAGTACTTC.

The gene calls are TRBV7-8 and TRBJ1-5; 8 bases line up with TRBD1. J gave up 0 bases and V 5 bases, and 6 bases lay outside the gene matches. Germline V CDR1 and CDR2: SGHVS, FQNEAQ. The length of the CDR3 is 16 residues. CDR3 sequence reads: CASSPWTGNSNQPQHF. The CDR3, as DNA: TGTGCCAGCAGCCCTTGGACAGGGAATAGCAATCAGCCCCAGCATTTT.

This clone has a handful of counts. The CDR3 here is CASSLASYGYTF. CDR3 sequence (DNA): TGTGCCAGCAGCTTAGCCAGCTATGGCTACACCTTC. J is TRBJ1-2 and V is TRBV7-9; D is unclear. Germline loops: CDR1 SEHNR, CDR2 FQNEAQ (reference sequence). This CDR3 spans 12 amino acids. Trimming removed 0 bases from V and 4 bases from J, with 3 bases in between.

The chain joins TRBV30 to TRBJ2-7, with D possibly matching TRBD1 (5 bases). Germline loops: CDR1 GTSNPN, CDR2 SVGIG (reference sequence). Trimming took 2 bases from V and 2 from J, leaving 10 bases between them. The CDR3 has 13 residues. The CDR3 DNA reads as TGTGCCTGGAGTAAGGACATGGCCTACGAGCAGTACTTC. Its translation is CAWSKDMAYEQYF. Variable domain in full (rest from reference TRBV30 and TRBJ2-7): SQTIHQWPATLVQPVGSPLSLECTVEGTSNPNLYWYRQAAGRGLQLLFYSVGIGQISSEVPQNLSASRPQDRQFILSSKKLLLSDSGFYLCAWSKDMAYEQYFGPGTRLTVT.

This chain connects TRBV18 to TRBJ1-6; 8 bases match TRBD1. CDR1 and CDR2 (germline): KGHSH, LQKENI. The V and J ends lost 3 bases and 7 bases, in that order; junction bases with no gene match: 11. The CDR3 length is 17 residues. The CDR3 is CASSPQGATWPNSPLHF. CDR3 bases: TGTGCCAGCTCACCGCAGGGGGCCACATGGCCCAATTCACCCCTCCACTTT.

As DNA, the CDR3 is TGTGCCAGCAGCCCCCGCACCAGGAACACTGAAGCTTTCTTT. This translates into CASSPRTRNTEAFF. The gene calls are TRBV3-1 (or the pseudogene TRBV3-2) and TRBJ1-1, with D unresolved. The ends were cut back, 4 bases at V and 1 base at J, with 10 bases in the middle. CDR1 is LGHDT, CDR2 YNNKEL, per germline (reference sequence). This CDR3 contains 14 residues.

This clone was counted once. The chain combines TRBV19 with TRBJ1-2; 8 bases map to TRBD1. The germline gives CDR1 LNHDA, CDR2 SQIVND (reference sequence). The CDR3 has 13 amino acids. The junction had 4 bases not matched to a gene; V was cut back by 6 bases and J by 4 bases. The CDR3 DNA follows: TGTGCCAGTAGGGGGGACAGGCGCTATGGCTACACCTTC. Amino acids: CASRGDRRYGYTF.

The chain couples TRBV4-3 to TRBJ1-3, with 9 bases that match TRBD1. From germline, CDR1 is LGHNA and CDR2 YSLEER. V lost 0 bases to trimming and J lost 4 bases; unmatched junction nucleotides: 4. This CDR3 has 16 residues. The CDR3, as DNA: TGCGCCAGCAGCCAAGACGGGACAGGGAGCGGAAACACCATATATTTT. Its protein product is CASSQDGTGSGNTIYF.

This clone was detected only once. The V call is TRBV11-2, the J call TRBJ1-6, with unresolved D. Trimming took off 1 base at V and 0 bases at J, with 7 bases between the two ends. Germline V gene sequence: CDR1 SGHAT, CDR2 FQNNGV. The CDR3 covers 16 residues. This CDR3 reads CASSLAHNSYNSPLHF. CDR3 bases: TGTGCCAGCAGCTTAGCCCACAACTCCTATAATTCACCCCTCCACTTT.

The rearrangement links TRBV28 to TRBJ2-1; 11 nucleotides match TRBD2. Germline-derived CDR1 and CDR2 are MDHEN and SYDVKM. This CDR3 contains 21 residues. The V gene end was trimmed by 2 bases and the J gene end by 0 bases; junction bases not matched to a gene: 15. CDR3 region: CASSLTGMSSGRALSYNEQFF. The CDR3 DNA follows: TGTGCCAGCAGTTTAACAGGGATGAGTAGCGGGAGGGCACTCTCCTACAATGAGCAGTTCTTC.

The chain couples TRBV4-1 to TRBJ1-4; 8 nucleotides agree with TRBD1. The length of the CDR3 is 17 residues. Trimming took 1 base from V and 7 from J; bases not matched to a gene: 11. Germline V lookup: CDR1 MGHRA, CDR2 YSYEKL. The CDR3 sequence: CASSQATRQGISEKLFF. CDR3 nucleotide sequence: TGCGCCAGCAGCCAAGCCACCCGACAGGGGATAAGTGAAAAACTGTTTTTT.